The 27 T cell receptor beta chains given below trace back to one sample, sequenced in a study of blood T cell repertoires in COVID-19. Clones were sequenced by immunoSEQ multiplex PCR, and TCRdb holds only the in-frame ones, with some missing. The sample records 150,000 or so clones, 79% being singletons. What was sequenced was peripheral blood. These receptors were obtained from a woman aged 70-85 years with COVID-19, enrolled during active disease.

The chain employs TRBV7-8 and TRBJ2-3; 10 bases line up with TRBD2. This CDR3 has 16 residues. V gave up 5 bases and J gave up 2 bases; unmatched junction bases: 7. The germline CDR1 and CDR2 sequences are SGHVS and FQNEAQ. DNA of the CDR3: TGTGCCAGCAGCCCCCTTAGCGGGGGGCTCACAGATACGCAGTATTTT. Amino acid sequence: CASSPLSGGLTDTQYF. Filled out from reference TRBV7-8 and TRBJ2-3, the complete variable domain reads GAGVSQSPRYKVAKRGQDVALRCDPISGHVSLFWYQQALGQGPEFLTYFQNEAQLDKSGLPSDRFFAERPEGSVSTLKIQRTQQEDSAVYLCASSPLSGGLTDTQYFGPGTRLTVL.

The chain couples TRBV3-1 (or the pseudogene TRBV3-2) to TRBJ1-4; D not resolved. V was shortened by 1 base and J by 7 bases, with 13 bases between the two germline ends. CDR3 length equals 15 residues. The germline V gene encodes CDR1 LGHDT and CDR2 YNNKEL (reference sequence). CDR3 sequence (DNA): TGTGCCAGCAGCCAAGTCCCCACTCGGGGTGAAAAACTGTTTTTT. Amino acid sequence: CASSQVPTRGEKLFF.

The chain couples TRBV9 to TRBJ2-7; D possibly corresponds to TRBD1 (6 bases). V gave up 4 bases and J gave up 3 bases, with 26 bases separating them. The germline gives CDR1 SGDLS, CDR2 YYNGEE. The CDR3 is 18 residues long. CDR3 sequence (DNA): TGTGCCAGCAGCCCCTCTTCCCCTGGGAGACAGGCCGACTACGAGCAGTACTTC. This encodes CASSPSSPGRQADYEQYF.

The J gene is TRBJ2-3, the V gene TRBV10-3; 7 bases fit TRBD2. The CDR3 spans 15 residues. V shed 6 bases, J shed 1 base, and the junction held 7 bases outside the gene matches. The germline CDR1 and CDR2 sequences are ENHRY and SYGVKD. The CDR3 reads CAIRNREEGTDTQYF. In nucleotides, the CDR3 is TGTGCCATCAGAAACCGGGAGGAGGGCACAGATACGCAGTATTTT.

This clone showed up just a few times. This chain links TRBV19 with TRBJ1-2; TRBD1 matches at 8 bases. Germline CDR1 LNHDA, CDR2 SQIVND (reference sequence). There are 15 residues in the CDR3. J lost 3 bases, V lost 4 bases, and 7 bases had no gene match. CDR3 bases: TGTGCCAGTAGTAGAGACGGGGGACAGGACTATGGCTACACCTTC. It codes for CASSRDGGQDYGYTF.

The V gene is TRBV6-5, the J gene TRBJ2-3; D is unresolved. V lost 0 bases to trimming and J lost 1 base, with 8 bases between them. The CDR3 is 15 residues long. Germline-derived CDR1 and CDR2 are MNHEY and SVGAGI. Here the CDR3 reads CASSYSITGTDTQYF. In DNA form, the CDR3 reads TGTGCCAGCAGTTACTCGATCACGGGCACAGATACGCAGTATTTT.

The rearrangement links TRBV27 to TRBJ1-1; D is ambiguous. The CDR3 sequence is 11 residues long. V shed 8 bases and J shed 8 bases, with 12 bases lying between them. The germline V gene encodes CDR1 MNHEY and CDR2 SMNVEV (reference sequence). CDR3 sequence reads: CASGVEREAFF. CDR3 sequence (DNA): TGTGCCAGCGGAGTTGAGCGAGAAGCTTTCTTT.

This clone appeared a few times. J is TRBJ2-6 and V is TRBV5-1, with D possibly being TRBD1 (6 bases). Per germline, CDR1 SGHRS and CDR2 YFSETQ. The V gene lost 7 bases and the J gene lost 4 bases, with 12 bases spanning the gap. This CDR3 is 14 amino acids long. CDR3: CASYQGFGANVLTF. The CDR3 DNA sequence: TGCGCCAGCTATCAGGGGTTCGGGGCCAACGTCCTGACTTTC.

The rearrangement uses TRBV2 and TRBJ2-5; 7 bases are a match to TRBD2. Per the germline V gene, CDR1 is SNHLY and CDR2 is FYNNEI. This CDR3 contains 15 residues. J gave up 5 bases and V 6 bases, and 12 bases lay outside the gene matches. The CDR3 DNA follows: TGTGCCAGCAGGATCGGGGGGACTGGAGGGGAGACCCAGTACTTC. This translates into CASRIGGTGGETQYF.

The chain links TRBV5-6 to TRBJ1-5; D unresolved. Germline CDR1 is SGHDT and CDR2 is YYEEEE. This CDR3 comprises 14 residues. V lost 1 base and J 5 bases, leaving 10 bases between the germline ends. The CDR3 region has the DNA TGTGCCAGCAGCTTGTTCCACGGTGATCAGCCCCAGCATTTT. This gives the protein CASSLFHGDQPQHF.

The chain has TRBV3-1 (or the pseudogene TRBV3-2) and TRBJ1-4; no clear D. Germline V gene lookup returns CDR1 LGHDT and CDR2 YNNKEL (reference sequence). There are 11 residues in the CDR3. The CDR3 DNA sequence: TGTGCTACAAGGCGGAATGAAAAACTGTTTTTT. The encoded protein is CATRRNEKLFF.

This chain connects TRBV3-1 (or the pseudogene TRBV3-2) to TRBJ2-7, with D tentatively TRBD2 (6 bases). The CDR3 spans 18 residues. Germline lookup yields CDR1 LGHDT and CDR2 YNNKEL (reference sequence). V lost 3 bases, J lost 0 bases, and 21 bases lay in between. This CDR3 reads CASSHSGAGRESSYEQYF. The CDR3, as DNA: TGTGCCAGCAGCCACTCGGGCGCCGGGAGAGAAAGCTCCTACGAGCAGTACTTC.

This chain uses TRBV7-2 with TRBJ2-2; a weak D match, TRBD1 (6 bases). Germline values: CDR1 SGHTA, CDR2 FQGNSA. The CDR3 loop spans 15 amino acids. V was shortened by 5 bases and J by 3 bases, with 13 bases between the two germline ends. The CDR3 is CASSHRRQDTGELFF. The CDR3 nucleotides are TGTGCCAGCAGCCACAGGAGACAGGACACCGGGGAGCTGTTTTTT.

The chain joins TRBV6-5 to TRBJ1-1, with D perhaps matching TRBD1 (5 bases). The germline V and J ends were trimmed by 4 bases and 10 bases, with 16 bases remaining between them. Looked up from germline, CDR1 is MNHEY and CDR2 is SVGAGI. This CDR3 is built from 13 residues. The CDR3 bases are TGTGCCAGCAGTTTCCATGGTGGGGGAGGAGCTTTCTTT. Its protein product is CASSFHGGGGAFF.

In its sample, this clone was seen many times. The same CDR3 also results from other DNA sequences found in this sample. This chain joins TRBV28 and TRBJ2-2, with TRBD2 identical over 8 bases. Looked up from germline, CDR1 is MDHEN and CDR2 is SYDVKM. CDR3 size: 13 residues. With 5 bases clipped from V and 5 bases from J, the junction kept 1 base outside the gene matches. The CDR3 nucleotides are TGTGCCAGCAGTGGCGGGGGGACCGGGGAGCTGTTTTTT. Protein: CASSGGGTGELFF.

The chain has TRBV7-2 and TRBJ2-5; D not certain. CDR1 and CDR2 from the germline V gene are SGHTA and FQGNSA. The V and J ends lost 0 bases and 6 bases respectively, with 8 bases between them. The CDR3 is 13 residues long. CDR3 nucleotides: TGTGCCAGCAGCTTAGCCACTGAGAAGACCCAGTACTTC. Amino acids: CASSLATEKTQYF. Full variable domain (missing parts from reference TRBV7-2 and TRBJ2-5): GAGVSQSPSNKVTEKGKDVELRCDPISGHTALYWYRQSLGQGLEFLIYFQGNSAPDKSGLPSDRFSAERTGGSVSTLTIQRTQQEDSAVYLCASSLATEKTQYFGPGTRLLVL.

This clone was detected only a few times. The chain combines TRBV5-1 with TRBJ2-7; 11 nucleotides line up with TRBD1. The germline gives CDR1 SGHRS, CDR2 YFSETQ. Trimming cost V 4 bases and J 5 bases; bases outside gene matches: 11. The CDR3 runs to 16 residues. Here the CDR3 reads CASSPGQGAVSHEQYF. The DNA for the CDR3 is TGCGCCAGCAGCCCAGGACAGGGGGCTGTATCCCACGAGCAGTACTTC.

CDR3 sequence (DNA): TGTGCCAGCAGCGTAGAACAGGGGGCGAATGGCTACACCTTC. It yields the protein CASSVEQGANGYTF. This rearrangement joins TRBV9 to TRBJ1-2; 9 nucleotides agree with TRBD1. The V segment lost 0 bases and the J segment 6 bases; nucleotides outside the gene matches: 3. The CDR3 covers 14 residues. Germline CDR1 SGDLS, CDR2 YYNGEE.

This chain connects TRBV27 to TRBJ1-6; unclear D gene. Per the germline V gene, CDR1 is MNHEY and CDR2 is SMNVEV (reference sequence). V lost 3 bases and J lost 5, with 11 bases in between. The CDR3 has 15 residues. As DNA, the CDR3 is TGTGCCAGCAGTTTTTTGCGCTTGGATAATTCACCCCTCCACTTT. This sequence encodes CASSFLRLDNSPLHF.

V is TRBV6-2 or TRBV6-3 and J is TRBJ1-1, with 8 bases aligning to TRBD1. Germline loops: CDR1 MNHEY, CDR2 SVGEGT. This CDR3 comprises 14 residues. The V gene end was trimmed by 3 bases and the J gene end by 4 bases; junction bases not matched to a gene: 4. The CDR3 sequence is CASSYTGGVTEAFF. CDR3 bases: TGTGCCAGCAGTTATACAGGGGGGGTCACTGAAGCTTTCTTT.

The genes are TRBV4-1 and TRBJ2-5; 15 nucleotides align to TRBD2. Germline loops: CDR1 MGHRA, CDR2 YSYEKL. V lost 3 bases to trimming and J lost 1 base; unmatched junction nucleotides: 0. The CDR3 is 16 residues long. The CDR3 DNA is TGCGCCAGCAGCCAGGGACTAGCGGGGGGCCAAGAGACCCAGTACTTC. Its translation is CASSQGLAGGQETQYF.

The rearrangement links TRBV5-4 to TRBJ1-1; no reliable D call. In germline, CDR1 is SGHNT, CDR2 YYREEE (reference sequence). CDR3 length equals 15 residues. The V gene lost 10 bases and the J gene lost 1 base, with 20 bases spanning the gap. In DNA form, the CDR3 reads TGTGCCCCCCCAAATCTGGGAGGGAAGAACACTGAAGCTTTCTTT. Translation gives CAPPNLGGKNTEAFF. The full variable domain, with the rest looked up from reference TRBV5-4 and TRBJ1-1, is ETGVTQSPTHLIKTRGQQVTLRCSSQSGHNTVSWYQQALGQGPQFIFQYYREEENGRGNFPPRFSGLQFPNYSSELNVNALELDDSALYLCAPPNLGGKNTEAFFGQGTRLTVV.

The chain's CDR3 is CASISQGSYGYTF. The CDR3, as DNA: TGTGCCAGCATCTCACAGGGGAGCTATGGCTACACCTTC. This chain connects TRBV2 to TRBJ1-2; TRBD1 matches 7 bases. Trimming at V came to 7 bases and at J to 4 bases, leaving 6 bases not matched to a gene. Germline assignment: CDR1 SNHLY and CDR2 FYNNEI. The CDR3 loop spans 13 amino acids.

The CDR3 DNA is TGTGCCAGCGGACAGACCATGAACACTGAAGCTTTCTTT. Translating gives CASGQTMNTEAFF. The rearrangement joins TRBV2 to TRBJ1-1; TRBD1 is a possible D gene (6 bases). CDR1 is SNHLY and CDR2 is FYNNEI in the germline V gene. CDR3 length: 13 amino acids. Trimming cost V 8 bases and J 0 bases, with 10 bases left between them.

This chain connects TRBV7-9 to TRBJ2-6; D is possibly TRBD1 (5 bases). Germline V gives CDR1 SEHNR, CDR2 FQNEAQ (reference sequence). The ends were cut back, 2 bases at V and 0 bases at J, with 14 bases in the middle. The CDR3 length is 18 residues. Written as DNA, the CDR3 is TGTGCCAGCAGCTTACGGCGACAGCAACTCTCTGGGGCCAACGTCCTGACTTTC. Translated, it gives CASSLRRQQLSGANVLTF.

The chain couples TRBV29-1 to TRBJ1-1, with TRBD1 matching over 7 bases. V was pared by 4 bases and J by 4 bases, with 6 bases of the junction left unmatched. CDR1 and CDR2 from the germline V gene are SQVTM and ANQGSEA. This CDR3 has 13 residues. The CDR3 region is CSVVTGWGTEAFF. DNA for the CDR3: TGCAGCGTTGTGACAGGGTGGGGCACTGAAGCTTTCTTT.

The chain carries TRBV2 and TRBJ1-2; D unclear. This CDR3 is 15 amino acids long. Germline V CDR1 and CDR2: SNHLY, FYNNEI. The V gene lost 5 bases and the J gene lost 3 bases, with 16 bases spanning the gap. CDR3 sequence reads: CASSIRETRDYGYTF. The CDR3 bases are TGTGCCAGCAGTATCCGGGAGACAAGGGACTATGGCTACACCTTC.